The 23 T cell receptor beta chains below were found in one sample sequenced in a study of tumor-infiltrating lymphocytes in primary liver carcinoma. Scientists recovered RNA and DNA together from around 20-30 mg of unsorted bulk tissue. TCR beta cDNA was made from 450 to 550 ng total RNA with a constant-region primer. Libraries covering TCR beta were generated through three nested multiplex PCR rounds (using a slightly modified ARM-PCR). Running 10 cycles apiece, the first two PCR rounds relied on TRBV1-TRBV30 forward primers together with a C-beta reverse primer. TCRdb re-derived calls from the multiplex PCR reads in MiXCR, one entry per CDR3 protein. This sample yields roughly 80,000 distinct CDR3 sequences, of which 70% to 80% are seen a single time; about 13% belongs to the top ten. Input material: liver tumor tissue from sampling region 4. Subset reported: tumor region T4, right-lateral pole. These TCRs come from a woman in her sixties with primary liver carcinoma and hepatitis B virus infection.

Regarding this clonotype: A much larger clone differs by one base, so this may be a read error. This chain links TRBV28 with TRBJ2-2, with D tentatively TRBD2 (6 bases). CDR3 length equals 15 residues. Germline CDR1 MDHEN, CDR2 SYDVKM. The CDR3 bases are TGTGCCAGCAACTGGAGGGGAGCGAACACCTGGGAGCTGTTTTTT. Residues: CASNWRGANTWELFF.

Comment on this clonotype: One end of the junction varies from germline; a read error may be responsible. CDR3 loop: CASRPSVASTDTQYF. The CDR3 DNA follows: TGTGCCAGCAGGCCCTCTGTGGCTAGCACAGATACACAGTATTTT. The rearrangement uses TRBV11-2 and TRBJ2-3; D is perhaps TRBD2 (5 bases). The CDR3 has 15 amino acids. The germline gives CDR1 SGHAT, CDR2 FQNNGV.

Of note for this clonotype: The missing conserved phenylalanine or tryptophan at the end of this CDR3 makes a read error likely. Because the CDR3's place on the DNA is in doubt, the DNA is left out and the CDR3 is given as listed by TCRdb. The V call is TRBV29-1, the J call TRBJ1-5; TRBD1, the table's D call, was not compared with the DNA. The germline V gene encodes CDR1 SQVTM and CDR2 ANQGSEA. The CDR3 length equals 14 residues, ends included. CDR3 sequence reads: CSVAGQGMGQPQRI.

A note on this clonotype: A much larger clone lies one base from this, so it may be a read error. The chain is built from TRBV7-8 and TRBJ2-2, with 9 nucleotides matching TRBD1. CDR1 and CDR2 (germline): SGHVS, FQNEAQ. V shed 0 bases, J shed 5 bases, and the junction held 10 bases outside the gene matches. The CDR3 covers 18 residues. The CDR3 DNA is TGTGCCAGCAGCTTAGCTTTCGGACAGGGGCAAAAGACCGGGGAGCTGTTTTTT. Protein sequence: CASSLAFGQGQKTGELFF.

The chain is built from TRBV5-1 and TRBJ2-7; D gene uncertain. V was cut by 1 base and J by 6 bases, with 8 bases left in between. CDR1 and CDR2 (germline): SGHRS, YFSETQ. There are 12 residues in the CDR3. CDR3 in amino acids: CASSLYKGEQYF. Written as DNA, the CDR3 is TGCGCCAGCAGCTTGTACAAGGGCGAGCAGTACTTC.

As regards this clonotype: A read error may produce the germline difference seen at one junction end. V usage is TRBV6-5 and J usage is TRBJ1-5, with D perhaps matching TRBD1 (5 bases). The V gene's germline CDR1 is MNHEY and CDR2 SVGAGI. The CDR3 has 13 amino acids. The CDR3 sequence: CASSSWGGQPQQF. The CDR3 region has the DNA TGTGCCAGCAGTTCCTGGGGGGGTCAGCCCCAGCAGTTT.

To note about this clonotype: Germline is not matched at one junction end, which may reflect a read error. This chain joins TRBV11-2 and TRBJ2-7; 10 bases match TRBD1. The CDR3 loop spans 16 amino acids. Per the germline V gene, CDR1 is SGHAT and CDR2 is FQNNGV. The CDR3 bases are TGTGCCGGCAGCTTAGAGGGACAGGGGTCTCCCCACGAGCAGTACTTT. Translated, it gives CAGSLEGQGSPHEQYF.

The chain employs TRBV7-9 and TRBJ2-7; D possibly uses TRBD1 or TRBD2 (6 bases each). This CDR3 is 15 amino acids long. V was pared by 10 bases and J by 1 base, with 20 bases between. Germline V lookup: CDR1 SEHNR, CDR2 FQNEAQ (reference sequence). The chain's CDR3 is CATRQEGGSSYEQYF. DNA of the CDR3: TGTGCCACCCGCCAGGAGGGGGGTTCTTCCTACGAGCAGTACTTC.

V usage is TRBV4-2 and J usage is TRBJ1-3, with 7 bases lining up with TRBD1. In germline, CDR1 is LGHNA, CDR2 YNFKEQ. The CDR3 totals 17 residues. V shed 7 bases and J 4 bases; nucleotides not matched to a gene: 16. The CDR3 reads CASNQYGGGFTGNTIYF. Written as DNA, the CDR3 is TGTGCCAGCAATCAGTATGGAGGGGGCTTTACCGGAAACACCATATATTTT.

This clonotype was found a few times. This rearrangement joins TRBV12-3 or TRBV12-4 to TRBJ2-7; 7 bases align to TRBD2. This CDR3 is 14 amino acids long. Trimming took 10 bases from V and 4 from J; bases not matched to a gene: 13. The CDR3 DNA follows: TGTGCCAACAGGACACAAGGGGAGGGGTACGAGCAGTACTTC. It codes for CANRTQGEGYEQYF.

The CDR3 protein is CSAYTGTGSTDTQYF. The CDR3 nucleotides read TGCAGCGCGTACACCGGGACTGGGAGCACAGATACGCAGTATTTT. The chain is built from TRBV29-1 and TRBJ2-3; TRBD2 might be the D (6 bases). The CDR3 totals 15 residues. The germline V gene has CDR1 SQVTM and CDR2 ANQGSEA. Trimming took off 7 bases at V and 0 bases at J, with 17 bases between the two ends.

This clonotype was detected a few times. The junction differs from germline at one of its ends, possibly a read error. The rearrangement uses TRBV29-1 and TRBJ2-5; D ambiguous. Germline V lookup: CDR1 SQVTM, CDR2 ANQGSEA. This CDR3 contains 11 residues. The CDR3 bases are TGCAGCGTTAAATATCAAGAGACCCGGTACTTC. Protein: CSVKYQETRYF. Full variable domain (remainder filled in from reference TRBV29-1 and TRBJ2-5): SAVISQKPSRDICQRGTSLTIQCQVDSQVTMMFWYRQQPGQSLTLIATANQGSEATYESGFVIDKFPISRPNLTFSTLTVSNMSPEDSSIYLCSVKYQETRYFGPGTRLLVL.

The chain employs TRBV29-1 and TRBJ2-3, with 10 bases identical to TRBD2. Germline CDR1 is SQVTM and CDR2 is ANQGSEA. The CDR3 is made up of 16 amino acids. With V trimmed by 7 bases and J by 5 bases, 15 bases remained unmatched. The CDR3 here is CSADGTSVQGRDTQYF. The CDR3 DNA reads TGCAGCGCTGACGGGACTAGCGTACAGGGGAGAGATACGCAGTATTTT.

The CDR3 DNA sequence: TGTGCCAGCAGGTACCTCCGGGACTCCCGCACAGAAACACAGTATTTT. Protein product: CASRYLRDSRTETQYF. The chain links TRBV6-5 to TRBJ2-3; a possible D gene is TRBD2 (6 bases). Between the trimmed V and J ends, which lost 6 bases and 12 bases, there was a span of 28 bases. This CDR3 spans 16 amino acids. Germline-derived CDR1 and CDR2 are MNHEY and SVGAGI.

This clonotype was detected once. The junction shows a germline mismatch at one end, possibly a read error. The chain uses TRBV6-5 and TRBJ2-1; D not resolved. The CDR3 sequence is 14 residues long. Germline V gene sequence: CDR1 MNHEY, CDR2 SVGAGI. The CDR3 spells CVSSTCGLYNEQFF. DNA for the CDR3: TGTGTCAGCAGTACGTGTGGGCTATACAATGAGCAGTTCTTC.

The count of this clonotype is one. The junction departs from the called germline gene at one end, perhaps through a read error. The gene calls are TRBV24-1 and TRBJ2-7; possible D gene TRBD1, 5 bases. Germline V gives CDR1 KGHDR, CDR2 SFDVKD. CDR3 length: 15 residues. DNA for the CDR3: TGTGCCACCAGTGACCCAACGACAGTGTCCTACGAGCGGTACTTC. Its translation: CATSDPTTVSYERYF.

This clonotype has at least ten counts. The CDR3 region has the DNA TGTGCCAGCAGTTATATAGGGGACACCGGGGAGCTGTTTTTT. As protein: CASSYIGDTGELFF. The chain has TRBV6-2 or TRBV6-3 and TRBJ2-2; possibly TRBD1 for D (5 bases). The ends were cut back, 3 bases at V and 3 bases at J, with 8 bases in the middle. The germline V gene encodes CDR1 MNHEY and CDR2 SVGEGT. This CDR3 has 14 residues.

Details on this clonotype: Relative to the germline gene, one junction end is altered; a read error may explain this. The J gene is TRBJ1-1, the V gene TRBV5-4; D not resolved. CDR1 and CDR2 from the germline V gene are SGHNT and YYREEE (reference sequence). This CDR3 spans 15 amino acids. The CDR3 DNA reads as TGTGCCAGCAGCTTGGCCGGAGACATTGGGAGCGAAGCTTCCTTT. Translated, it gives CASSLAGDIGSEASF.

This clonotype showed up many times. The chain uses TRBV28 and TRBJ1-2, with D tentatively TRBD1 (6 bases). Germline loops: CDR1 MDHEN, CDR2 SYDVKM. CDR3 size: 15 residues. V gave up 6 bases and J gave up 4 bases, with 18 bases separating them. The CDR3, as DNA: TGTGCCAGCAGCCAGGGTGGGGGCGCAGTCTATGGCTACACCTTC. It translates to CASSQGGGAVYGYTF.

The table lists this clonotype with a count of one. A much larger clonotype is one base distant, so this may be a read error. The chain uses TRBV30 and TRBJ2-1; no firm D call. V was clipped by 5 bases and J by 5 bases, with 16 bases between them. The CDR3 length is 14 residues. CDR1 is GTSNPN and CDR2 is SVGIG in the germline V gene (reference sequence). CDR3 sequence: CAWAFVSYNNEQFF. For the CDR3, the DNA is TGTGCCTGGGCCTTTGTTAGCTACAACAATGAGCAGTTCTTC.

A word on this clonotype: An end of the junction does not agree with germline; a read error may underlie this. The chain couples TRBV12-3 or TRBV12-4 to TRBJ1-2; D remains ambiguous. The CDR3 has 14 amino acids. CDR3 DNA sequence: TGTGCCAACAGTATTCGACATGGTGGAGAGGGCTACACCTTC. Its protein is CANSIRHGGEGYTF.

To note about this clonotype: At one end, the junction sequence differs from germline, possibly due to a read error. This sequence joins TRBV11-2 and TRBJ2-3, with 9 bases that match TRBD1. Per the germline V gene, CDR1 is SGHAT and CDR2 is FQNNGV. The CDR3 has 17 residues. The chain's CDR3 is CASSLHRGRTYTDMQYF. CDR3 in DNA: TGTGCCAGCAGTCTCCACAGGGGGCGAACCTATACAGATATGCAGTATTTT.

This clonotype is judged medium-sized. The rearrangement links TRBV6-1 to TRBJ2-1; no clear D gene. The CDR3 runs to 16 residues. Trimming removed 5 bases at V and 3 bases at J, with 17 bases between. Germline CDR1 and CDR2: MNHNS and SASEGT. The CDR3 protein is CASSHGLRRDYNEQFF. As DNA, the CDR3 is TGTGCCAGCAGTCATGGGCTGAGGCGAGACTACAATGAGCAGTTCTTC.